The T cell receptor (beta chain) under discussion was sequenced for a study of blood T cell repertoires in COVID-19. In its sample, this clone was seen once. Trimming stripped 0 bases from V and 4 bases from J, with 16 bases between. This CDR3 is built from 17 residues. Looked up from germline, CDR1 is MGHRA and CDR2 is YSYEKL. TCRdb's copy holds only in-frame clones and misses some; the assay was immunoSEQ multiplex PCR. The data contain over 450,000 clones, around 90% of them singletons. This TCR came from a woman between 45 and 60 years old with COVID-19, enrolled during active disease. Sequencing was carried out using peripheral blood. The V gene is TRBV4-1, the J gene TRBJ1-5; perhaps TRBD1 as D (5 bases). The CDR3 nucleotides read TGCGCCAGCAGCCAAGAGAGGGGAGGGGAAAGTAATCAGCCCCAGCATTTT. Translating it yields CASSQERGGESNQPQHF.